The present T cell receptor beta chain was sequenced within a study of shared clonotypes between healthy human individuals (dated by TCRdb to 2020 to 2021). About the study as a whole: A few men and a couple of women, aged 18 to 49 years, made up the cohort. For each donor, CD4 naive and CD4 memory were each run on three plates, CD8 naive on two plates, and CD8 memory on one plate. To estimate repertoire size and how much clonotypes are shared between individuals, the study performed deep sequencing of blood TCR repertoires from five healthy adults. Different laboratories and diverse techniques were used to prepare libraries and sequence TCR repertoires, to increase sequencing depth and limit assay-specific biases. Each donor's leukapheresis produced roughly between roughly 0.85 and 9 billion PBMCs.

The donors were healthy, HIV-negative adults with no recently reported acute infections or vaccinations. Every donor was a Caucasian adult residing in Nashville, Tennessee, USA. Magnetic negative selection was used to enrich CD4+ T cells, after which naive cells were positively selected on CD45RA and the negative fraction became the memory subset. Blood was collected by leukapheresis, and PBMCs were isolated by Ficoll-Histopaque density gradient centrifugation and then cryopreserved in liquid nitrogen vapor phase. Analytical flow cytometry was used to check the purity and quantity of each magnetically sorted T cell population. Each sorted fraction had its genomic DNA isolated and then quantified by UV absorbance on a Nanodrop 2000c. Using the deep immunoSEQ assay, TCR CDR3 regions were amplified from genomic DNA by multiplex PCR. Extracted genomic DNA from each cell subset was distributed evenly across all wells of several immunoSEQ 96-well plates, and each plate was treated as a replicate. For sorted subsets, around 200 ng genomic DNA, equal to 30,000 or so T cell genomes, was loaded into each replicate PCR. Purified libraries were measured with a Qubit 3.0 fluorometer, size-checked on a Bioanalyzer 2100, and measured again with the KAPA Library Quantification kit. A separate single-read 150-cycle Illumina NextSeq 550 flow cell was used to sequence each immunoSEQ 96-well plate. From the authors' description of their analysis: Because the immunoSEQ output included only junctional sequences and no quality scores, the filtering could not be the same as the filtering used for full-length reads. Sequences were annotated with PyIR, a Python wrapper for IgBLAST v1.9, and V/J genes and CDR3 were assigned using IMGT germline references. Reads were filtered out if the reads had weak V/J assignments (E-value above 1e-6), no CDR3, stop codons, out-of-frame junctions, or ambiguous translated residues. V3J clonotypes were defined by identical inferred V gene, J gene, and CDR3 amino acid sequence. The percentage overlap between two repertoires was calculated by dividing the number of shared unique clonotypes by the size of the smaller repertoire. Repertoire richness was assessed with RTK rarefaction, the Chao1 estimator, and Recon v2.1 estimates of unobserved clonotypes. For all TCRbeta clonotypes obtained by the gDNA method from several donors, generation probabilities were computed with OLGA. TCRdb took over this immuneACCESS table, retaining in-frame rearrangements with V and J assigned. Such tables are incomplete; in checked studies, under half of the missing clones stem from an unresolved V gene, and the remainder is unexplained. Clonal size and the V and J genes are those of that table, whereas D and trimming came from the DNA. Across this sample there are 1.4 million or so clones, with 97% to 99% seen only once. 0.36% of the sample lies in the top ten.

For this clone: Its recognized antigen is unknown. No much larger clone exists at a distance of one base, and base qualities are not known.

What the study reported, not specific to this receptor: Sharing across a few donors was observed for about 5% of naive CD4, 3% to 3.5% of naive CD8, over 2% of memory CD4, and roughly 0.4% of memory CD8 clonotypes. Naive subsets generally had larger estimated clonotype richness than memory subsets did. Only blood was sampled, and tissue TCR repertoires likely differ from those in blood. Because the study included only a small number of donors, the genetic and exposure-history diversity represented was limited. Compared with non-shared clonotypes, clonotypes shared by all four sorted-subset donors had higher generation probabilities. Pairwise subsampling indicated that sequencing depth was expected to affect the degree of clonotype sharing among donors. Rarefaction of sorted-subset datasets indicated incomplete sequencing despite the large sequencing depth.

The sample was naive CD4+ T cells sorted from blood. The sample's cell subset or site label, in plain terms: CD45RA+ positively selected. The sequence was obtained from a man younger than 40 in good health.

The nucleotide sequence reads TGTGCCAGCAGGGTGGGCGGCACTGAAGCTTTCTTT. Its protein product is CASRVGGTEAFF. The chain is encoded by TRBV2 joined to TRBJ1-1; the D gene cannot be named for sure. V is clipped by 6 bases and J by 4 bases, and the sequence between their germline boundaries is 9 bases long. CDR1 SNHLY and CDR2 FYNNEI were looked up in the germline V gene. From the cysteine through the phenylalanine, the CDR3 covers 12 amino acids. The DNA shown is the 36-base CDR3, in frame from base 1.